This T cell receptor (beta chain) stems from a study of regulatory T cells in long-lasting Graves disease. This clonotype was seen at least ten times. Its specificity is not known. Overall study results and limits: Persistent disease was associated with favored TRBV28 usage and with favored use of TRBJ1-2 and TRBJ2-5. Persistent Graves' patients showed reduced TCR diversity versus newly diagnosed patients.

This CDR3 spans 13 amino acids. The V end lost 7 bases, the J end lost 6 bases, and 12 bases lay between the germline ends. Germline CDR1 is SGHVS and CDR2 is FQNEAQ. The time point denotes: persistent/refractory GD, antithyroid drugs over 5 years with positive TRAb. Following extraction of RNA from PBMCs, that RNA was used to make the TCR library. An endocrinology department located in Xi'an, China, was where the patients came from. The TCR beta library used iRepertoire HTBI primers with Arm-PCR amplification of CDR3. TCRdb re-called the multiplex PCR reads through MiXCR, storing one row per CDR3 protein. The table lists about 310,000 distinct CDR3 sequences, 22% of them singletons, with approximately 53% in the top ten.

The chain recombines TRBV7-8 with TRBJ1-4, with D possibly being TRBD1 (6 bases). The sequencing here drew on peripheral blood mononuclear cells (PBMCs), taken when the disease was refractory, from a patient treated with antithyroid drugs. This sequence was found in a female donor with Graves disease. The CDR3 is CASKRQADEKLFF. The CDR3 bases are TGTGCCAGCAAGAGACAGGCCGATGAAAAACTGTTTTTT.